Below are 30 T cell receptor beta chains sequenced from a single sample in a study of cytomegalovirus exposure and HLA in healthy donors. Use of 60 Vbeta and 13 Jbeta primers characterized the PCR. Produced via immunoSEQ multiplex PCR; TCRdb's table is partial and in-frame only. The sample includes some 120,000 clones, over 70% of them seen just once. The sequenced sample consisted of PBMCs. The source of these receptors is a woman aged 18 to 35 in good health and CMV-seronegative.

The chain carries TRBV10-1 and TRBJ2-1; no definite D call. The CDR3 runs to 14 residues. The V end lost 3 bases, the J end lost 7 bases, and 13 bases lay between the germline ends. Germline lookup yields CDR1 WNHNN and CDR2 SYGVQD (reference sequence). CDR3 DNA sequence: TGCGCCAGCAGTGAAAGGAGTCCAATAAATGAGCAGTTCTTC. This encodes CASSERSPINEQFF.

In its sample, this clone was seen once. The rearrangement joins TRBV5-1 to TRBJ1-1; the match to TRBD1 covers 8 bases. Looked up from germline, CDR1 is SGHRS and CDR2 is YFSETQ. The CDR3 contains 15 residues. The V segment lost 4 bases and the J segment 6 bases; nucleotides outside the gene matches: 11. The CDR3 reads CASSILQGAGAEAFF. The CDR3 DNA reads TGCGCCAGCAGCATTCTTCAGGGGGCAGGGGCTGAAGCTTTCTTT. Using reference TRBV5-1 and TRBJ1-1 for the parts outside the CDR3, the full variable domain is KAGVTQTPRYLIKTRGQQVTLSCSPISGHRSVSWYQQTPGQGLQFLFEYFSETQRNKGNFPGRFSGRQFSNSRSEMNVSTLELGDSALYLCASSILQGAGAEAFFGQGTRLTVV.

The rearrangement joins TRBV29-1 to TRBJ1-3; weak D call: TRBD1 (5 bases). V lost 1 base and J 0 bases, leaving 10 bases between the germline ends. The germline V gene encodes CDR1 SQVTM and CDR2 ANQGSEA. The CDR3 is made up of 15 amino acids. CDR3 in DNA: TGCAGCGTTGAAGTTCGGGGGAGCTCTGGAAACACCATATATTTT. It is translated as CSVEVRGSSGNTIYF. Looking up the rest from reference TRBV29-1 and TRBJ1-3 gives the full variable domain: SAVISQKPSRDICQRGTSLTIQCQVDSQVTMMFWYRQQPGQSLTLIATANQGSEATYESGFVIDKFPISRPNLTFSTLTVSNMSPEDSSIYLCSVEVRGSSGNTIYFGEGSWLTVV.

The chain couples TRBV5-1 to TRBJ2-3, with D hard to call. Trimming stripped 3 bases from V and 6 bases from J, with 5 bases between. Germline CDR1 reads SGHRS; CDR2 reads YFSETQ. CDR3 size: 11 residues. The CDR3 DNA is TGCGCCAGCAGCTACACGGATACGCAGTATTTT. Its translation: CASSYTDTQYF.

This chain's CDR3 is CASRRGISDTQYF. The DNA of the CDR3 is TGTGCCAGCAGGCGGGGGATCTCAGATACGCAGTATTTT. V and J are TRBV9 and TRBJ2-3, with 7 bases lining up with TRBD2. Germline V CDR1 and CDR2: SGDLS, YYNGEE. The J segment lost 4 bases and the V segment lost 5 bases, leaving 4 bases of the junction unmatched. The CDR3 length is 13 residues.

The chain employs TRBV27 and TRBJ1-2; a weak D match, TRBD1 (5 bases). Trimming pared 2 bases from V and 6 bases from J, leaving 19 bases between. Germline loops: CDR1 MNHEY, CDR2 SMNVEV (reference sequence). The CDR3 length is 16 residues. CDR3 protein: CASSLGAGVSRNGYTF. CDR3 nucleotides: TGTGCCAGCAGTTTAGGCGCGGGGGTTAGTAGAAATGGCTACACCTTC.

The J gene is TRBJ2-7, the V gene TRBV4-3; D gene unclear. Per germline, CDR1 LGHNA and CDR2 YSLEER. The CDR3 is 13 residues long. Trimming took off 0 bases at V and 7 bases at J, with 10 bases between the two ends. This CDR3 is CASSQDNFREQYF. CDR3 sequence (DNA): TGCGCCAGCAGCCAAGATAACTTCAGGGAGCAGTACTTC.

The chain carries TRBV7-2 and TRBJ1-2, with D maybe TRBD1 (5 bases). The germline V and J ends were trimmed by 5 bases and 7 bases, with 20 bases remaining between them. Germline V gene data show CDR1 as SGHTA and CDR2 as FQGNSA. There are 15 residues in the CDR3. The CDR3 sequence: CASSPERGSPPGYTF. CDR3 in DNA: TGTGCCAGCAGCCCCGAGCGGGGGAGTCCTCCTGGCTACACCTTC. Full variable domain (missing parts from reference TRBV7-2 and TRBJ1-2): GAGVSQSPSNKVTEKGKDVELRCDPISGHTALYWYRQSLGQGLEFLIYFQGNSAPDKSGLPSDRFSAERTGGSVSTLTIQRTQQEDSAVYLCASSPERGSPPGYTFGSGTRLTVV.

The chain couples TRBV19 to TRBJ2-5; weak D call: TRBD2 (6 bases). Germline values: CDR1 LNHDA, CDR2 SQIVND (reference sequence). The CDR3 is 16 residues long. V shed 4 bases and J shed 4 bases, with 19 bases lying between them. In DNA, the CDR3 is TGTGCCAGTAGTAGGGCAACGGGAGTAATCTCAGAGACCCAGTACTTC. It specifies CASSRATGVISETQYF.

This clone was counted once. CDR3 DNA sequence: TGTGCCAGCAGCCTGTACAGGGGCGAGTTACAAGAGACCCAGTACTTC. Translating it yields CASSLYRGELQETQYF. The V gene is TRBV7-2, the J gene TRBJ2-5, with 7 bases identical to TRBD1. This CDR3 has 16 amino acids. V shed 5 bases, J shed 2 bases, and the junction held 11 bases outside the gene matches. The germline V gene encodes CDR1 SGHTA and CDR2 FQGNSA.

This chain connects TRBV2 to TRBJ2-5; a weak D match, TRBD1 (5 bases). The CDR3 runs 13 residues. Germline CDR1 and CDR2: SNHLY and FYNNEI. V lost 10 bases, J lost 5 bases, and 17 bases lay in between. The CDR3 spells CANRTTSMETQYF. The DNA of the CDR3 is TGTGCCAACAGGACAACGAGCATGGAGACCCAGTACTTC.

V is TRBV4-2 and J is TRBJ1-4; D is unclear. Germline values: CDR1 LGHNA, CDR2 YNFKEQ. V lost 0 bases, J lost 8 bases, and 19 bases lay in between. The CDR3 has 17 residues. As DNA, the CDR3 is TGTGCCAGCAGCCAAGAACCTTTAGCGGGTCTTAACGAAAAACTGTTTTTT. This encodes CASSQEPLAGLNEKLFF.

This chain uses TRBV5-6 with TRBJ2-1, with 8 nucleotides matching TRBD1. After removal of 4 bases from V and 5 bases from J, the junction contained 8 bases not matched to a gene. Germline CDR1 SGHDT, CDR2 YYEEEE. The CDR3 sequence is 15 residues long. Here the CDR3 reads CASSLDRDNNNEQFF. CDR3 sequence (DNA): TGTGCCAGCAGCCTGGACAGGGATAATAACAATGAGCAGTTCTTC.

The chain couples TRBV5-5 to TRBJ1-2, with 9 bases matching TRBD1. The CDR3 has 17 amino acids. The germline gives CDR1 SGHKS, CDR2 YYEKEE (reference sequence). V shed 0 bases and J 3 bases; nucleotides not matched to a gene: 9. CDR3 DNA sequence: TGTGCCAGCAGCTTGGGGGGTGGCTGGACAGGGGACTATGGCTACACCTTC. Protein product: CASSLGGGWTGDYGYTF.

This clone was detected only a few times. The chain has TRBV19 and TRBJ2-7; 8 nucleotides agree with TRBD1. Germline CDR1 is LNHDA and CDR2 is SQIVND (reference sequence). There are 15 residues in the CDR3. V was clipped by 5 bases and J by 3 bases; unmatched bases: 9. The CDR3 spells CASSESGQGLYEQYF. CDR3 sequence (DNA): TGTGCCAGTAGTGAGTCTGGACAGGGACTCTACGAGCAGTACTTC.

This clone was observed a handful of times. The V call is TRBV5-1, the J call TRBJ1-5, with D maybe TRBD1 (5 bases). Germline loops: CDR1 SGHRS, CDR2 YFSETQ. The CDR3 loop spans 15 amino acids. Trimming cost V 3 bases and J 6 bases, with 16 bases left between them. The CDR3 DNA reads TGCGCCAGCAGCTCCACAGGTGACTTAGGTCAGCCCCAGCATTTT. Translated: CASSSTGDLGQPQHF.

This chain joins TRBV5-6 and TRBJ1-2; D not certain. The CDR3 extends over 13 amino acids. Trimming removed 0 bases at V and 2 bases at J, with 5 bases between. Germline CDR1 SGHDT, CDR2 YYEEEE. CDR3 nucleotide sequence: TGTGCCAGCAGCTTGGCTCAGAACTATGGCTACACCTTC. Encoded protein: CASSLAQNYGYTF.

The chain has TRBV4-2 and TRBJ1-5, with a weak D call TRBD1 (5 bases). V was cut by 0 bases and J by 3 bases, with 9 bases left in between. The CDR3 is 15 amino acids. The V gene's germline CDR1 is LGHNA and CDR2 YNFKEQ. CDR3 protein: CASSQDQGFNQPQHF. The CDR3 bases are TGTGCCAGCAGCCAAGATCAGGGATTCAATCAGCCCCAGCATTTT.

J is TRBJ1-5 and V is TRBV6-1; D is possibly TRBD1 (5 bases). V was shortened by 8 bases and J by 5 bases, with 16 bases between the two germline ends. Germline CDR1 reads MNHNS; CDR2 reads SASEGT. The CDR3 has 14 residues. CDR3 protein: CASRGGIGDQPQHF. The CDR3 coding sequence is TGTGCCAGCCGGGGGGGGATCGGGGATCAGCCCCAGCATTTT.

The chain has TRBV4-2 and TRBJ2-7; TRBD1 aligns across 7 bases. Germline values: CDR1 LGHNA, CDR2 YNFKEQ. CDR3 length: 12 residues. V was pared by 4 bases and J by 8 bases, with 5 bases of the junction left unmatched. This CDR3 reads CASSPATGQQYF. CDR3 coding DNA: TGTGCCAGCAGCCCGGCGACAGGGCAGCAGTACTTC.

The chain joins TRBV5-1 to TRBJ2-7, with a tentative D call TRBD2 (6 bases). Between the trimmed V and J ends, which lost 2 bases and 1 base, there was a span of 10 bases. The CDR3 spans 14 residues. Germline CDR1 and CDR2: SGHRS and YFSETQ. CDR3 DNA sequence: TGCGCCAGCAGCTTCACGGGGGATTCCTACGAGCAGTACTTC. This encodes CASSFTGDSYEQYF. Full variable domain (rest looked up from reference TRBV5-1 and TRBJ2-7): KAGVTQTPRYLIKTRGQQVTLSCSPISGHRSVSWYQQTPGQGLQFLFEYFSETQRNKGNFPGRFSGRQFSNSRSEMNVSTLELGDSALYLCASSFTGDSYEQYFGPGTRLTVT.

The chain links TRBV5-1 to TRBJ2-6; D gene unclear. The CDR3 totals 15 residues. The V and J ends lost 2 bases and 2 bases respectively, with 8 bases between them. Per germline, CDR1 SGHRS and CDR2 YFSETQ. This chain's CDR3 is CASSLTVTGANVLTF. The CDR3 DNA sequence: TGCGCCAGCAGCTTAACAGTAACTGGGGCCAACGTCCTGACTTTC.

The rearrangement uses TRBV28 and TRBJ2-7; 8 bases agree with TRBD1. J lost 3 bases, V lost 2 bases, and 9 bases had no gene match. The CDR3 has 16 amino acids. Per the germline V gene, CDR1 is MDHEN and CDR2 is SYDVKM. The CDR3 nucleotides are TGTGCCAGCAGTTTAAGCCTAGGACAGGGAATCTACGAGCAGTACTTC. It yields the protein CASSLSLGQGIYEQYF.

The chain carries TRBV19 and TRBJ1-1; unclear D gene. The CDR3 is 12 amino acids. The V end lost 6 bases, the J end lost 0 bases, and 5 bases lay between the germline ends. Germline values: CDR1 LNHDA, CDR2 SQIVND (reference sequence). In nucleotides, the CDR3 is TGTGCCAGTAGGGGCTTGAACACTGAAGCTTTCTTT. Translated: CASRGLNTEAFF.

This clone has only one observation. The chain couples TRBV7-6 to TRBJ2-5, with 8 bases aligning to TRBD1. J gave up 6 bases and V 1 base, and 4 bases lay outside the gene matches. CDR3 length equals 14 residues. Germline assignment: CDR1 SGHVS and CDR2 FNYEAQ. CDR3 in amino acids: CASSLVRTGKTQYF. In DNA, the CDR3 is TGTGCCAGCAGCTTAGTGAGGACAGGGAAGACCCAGTACTTC.

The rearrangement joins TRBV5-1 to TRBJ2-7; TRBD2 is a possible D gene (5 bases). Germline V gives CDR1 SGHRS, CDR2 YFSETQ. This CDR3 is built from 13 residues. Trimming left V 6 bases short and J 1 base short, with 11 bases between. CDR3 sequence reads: CASTEDWSYEQYF. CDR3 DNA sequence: TGCGCCAGCACCGAGGACTGGTCCTACGAGCAGTACTTC.

DNA for the CDR3: TGTGCCAGCGAACAGGGGTGGCGAACAGATACGCAGTATTTT. Translation: CASEQGWRTDTQYF. V usage is TRBV19 and J usage is TRBJ2-3; 7 nucleotides match TRBD1. CDR1 is LNHDA and CDR2 is SQIVND in the germline V gene (reference sequence). V lost 9 bases to trimming and J lost 3 bases; unmatched junction nucleotides: 9. The CDR3 is 14 residues long. Drawing the rest from reference TRBV19 and TRBJ2-3, the complete variable domain is DGGITQSPKYLFRKEGQNVTLSCEQNLNHDAMYWYRQDPGQGLRLIYYSQIVNDFQKGDIAEGYSVSREKKESFPLTVTSAQKNPTAFYLCASEQGWRTDTQYFGPGTRLTVL.

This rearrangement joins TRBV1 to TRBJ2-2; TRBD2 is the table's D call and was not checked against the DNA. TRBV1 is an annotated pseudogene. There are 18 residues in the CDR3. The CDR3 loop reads CTSSQDTSGLGGTGELFF. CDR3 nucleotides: TGCACCAGCAGCCAAGATACTAGCGGCCTAGGGGGCACCGGGGAGCTGTTTTTT.

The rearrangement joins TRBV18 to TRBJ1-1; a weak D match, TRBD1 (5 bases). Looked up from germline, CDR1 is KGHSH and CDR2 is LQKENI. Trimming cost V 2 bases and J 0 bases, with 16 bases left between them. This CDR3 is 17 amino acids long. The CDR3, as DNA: TGTGCCAGCTCACCATTCCGGAGGGGAGACATGAACACTGAAGCTTTCTTT. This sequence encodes CASSPFRRGDMNTEAFF.

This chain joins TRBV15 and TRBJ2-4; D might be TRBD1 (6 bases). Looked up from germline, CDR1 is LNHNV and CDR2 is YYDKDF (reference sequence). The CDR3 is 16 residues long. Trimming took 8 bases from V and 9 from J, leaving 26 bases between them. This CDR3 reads CATLQGTLLARGIQYF. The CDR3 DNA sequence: TGTGCCACCCTACAGGGTACTCTGCTAGCTCGGGGCATTCAGTACTTC.